This note documents a single T cell receptor beta chain sequence. The data belong to a study of T cell responses to AZD1222 COVID-19 vaccine. The method was immunoSEQ multiplex PCR; TCRdb's version includes in-frame clones alone and lacks a portion of them. The table lists 40,000 to 60,000 clones, 65% to 90% of them singletons. Sequencing was performed on peripheral blood, taken 28 days after the second AZD1222 dose. This clonotype originated in an adult who received the AZD1222 COVID-19 vaccine.

The CDR3 nucleotides read TGTGCCAGCAGCTTAGGAGACAGGGGTTGCACCTTC. This encodes CASSLGDRGCTF. V is TRBV28 and J is TRBJ1-2; TRBD1 agrees at 8 bases. The CDR3 is 12 amino acids. The V segment lost 6 bases and the J segment 13 bases; nucleotides outside the gene matches: 10. CDR1 and CDR2 (germline): MDHEN, SYDVKM.